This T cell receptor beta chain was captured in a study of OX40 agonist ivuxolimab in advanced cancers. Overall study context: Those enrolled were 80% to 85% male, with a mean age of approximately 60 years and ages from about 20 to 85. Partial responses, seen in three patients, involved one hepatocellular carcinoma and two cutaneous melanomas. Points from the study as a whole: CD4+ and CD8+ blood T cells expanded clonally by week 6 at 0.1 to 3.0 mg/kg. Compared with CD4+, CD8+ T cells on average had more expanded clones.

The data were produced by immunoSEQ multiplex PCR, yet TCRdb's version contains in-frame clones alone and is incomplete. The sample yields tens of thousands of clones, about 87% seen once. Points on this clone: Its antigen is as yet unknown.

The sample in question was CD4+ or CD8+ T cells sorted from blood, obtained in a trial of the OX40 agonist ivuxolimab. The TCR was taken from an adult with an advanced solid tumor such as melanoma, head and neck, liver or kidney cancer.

The CDR3: CASSEEGWGNQPQHF. DNA of the CDR3: TGTGCCAGCAGTGAAGAGGGTTGGGGCAATCAGCCCCAGCATTTT. This chain connects TRBV2 to TRBJ1-5; no clear D. CDR1 is SNHLY, CDR2 FYNNEI, per germline. The CDR3 covers 15 residues. V was shortened by 1 base and J by 2 bases, with 9 bases between the two germline ends.